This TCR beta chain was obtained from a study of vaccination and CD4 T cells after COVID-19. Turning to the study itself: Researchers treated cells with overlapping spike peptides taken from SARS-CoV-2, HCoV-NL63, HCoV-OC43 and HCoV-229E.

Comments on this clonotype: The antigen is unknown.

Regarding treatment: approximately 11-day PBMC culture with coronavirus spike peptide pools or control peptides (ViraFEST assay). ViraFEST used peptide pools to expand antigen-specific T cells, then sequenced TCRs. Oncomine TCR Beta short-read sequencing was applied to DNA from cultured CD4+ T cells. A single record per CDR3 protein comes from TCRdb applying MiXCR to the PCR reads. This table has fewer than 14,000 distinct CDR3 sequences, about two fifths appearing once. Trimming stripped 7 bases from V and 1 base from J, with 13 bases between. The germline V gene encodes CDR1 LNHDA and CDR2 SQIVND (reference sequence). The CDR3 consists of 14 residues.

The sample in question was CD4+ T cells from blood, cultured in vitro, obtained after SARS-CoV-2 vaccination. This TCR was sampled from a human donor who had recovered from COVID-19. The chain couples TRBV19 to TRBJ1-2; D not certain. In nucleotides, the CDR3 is TGTGCCAGTACATTCTGGGTGCGTAACTATGGCTACACCTTC. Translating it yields CASTFWVRNYGYTF.